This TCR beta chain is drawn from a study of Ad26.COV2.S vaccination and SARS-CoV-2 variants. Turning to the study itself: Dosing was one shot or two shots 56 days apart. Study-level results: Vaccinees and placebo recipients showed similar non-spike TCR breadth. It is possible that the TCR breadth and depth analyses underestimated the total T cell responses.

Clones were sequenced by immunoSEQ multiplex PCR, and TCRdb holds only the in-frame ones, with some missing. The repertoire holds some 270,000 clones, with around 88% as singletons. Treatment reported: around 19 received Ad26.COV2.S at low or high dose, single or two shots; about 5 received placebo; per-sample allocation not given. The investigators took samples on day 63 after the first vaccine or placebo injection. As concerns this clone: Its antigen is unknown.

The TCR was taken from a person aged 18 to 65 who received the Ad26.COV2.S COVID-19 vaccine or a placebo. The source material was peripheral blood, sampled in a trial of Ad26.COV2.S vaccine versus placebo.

This CDR3 is CASSHYSYNEQFF. CDR3 DNA: TGTGCCAGCAGCCATTACTCCTACAATGAGCAGTTCTTC. The V gene is TRBV7-2, the J gene TRBJ2-1; no clear D. The CDR3 is 13 residues long. Trimming removed 5 bases at V and 0 bases at J, with 5 bases between. Germline assignment: CDR1 SGHTA and CDR2 FQGNSA.